The 19 T cell receptor beta chains listed next were all sequenced from one sample in a study of spatial heterogeneity in lung cancer. Each CDR3 protein gets one entry after TCRdb re-called the 5' RACE reads with MiXCR. The data contain about 15,000 distinct CDR3 sequences, around 10% of them seen just once; the ten biggest clones take up roughly 29%. Time point: sample taken at primary tumor resection. Unsorted samples of tumor, nontumor lung or frozen PBMC had their whole RNA sequenced. The source material was PBMCs, sampled at surgery. The receptors derive from a male donor with early-stage non-small cell lung cancer.

This clonotype was seen more than once but under ten times. This chain links TRBV29-1 with TRBJ1-1; 7 nucleotides align to TRBD1. The length of the CDR3 is 14 residues. V trimming: 6 bases; J trimming: 0 bases; junction bases outside the gene matches: 7. Germline CDR1 reads SQVTM; CDR2 reads ANQGSEA. In nucleotides, the CDR3 is TGCAGCGTGCGGGGGGACAGATTGAACACTGAAGCTTTCTTT. It codes for CSVRGDRLNTEAFF.

At least ten counts were recorded for this clonotype. The V and J genes are TRBV5-1 and TRBJ2-5; the match to TRBD2 covers 11 bases. Trimming took 2 bases from V and 1 from J; bases not matched to a gene: 4. Germline lookup yields CDR1 SGHRS and CDR2 YFSETQ. The CDR3 is made up of 16 amino acids. CDR3 sequence: CASSLSGLAGQETQYF. As DNA, the CDR3 is TGCGCCAGCAGCTTAAGTGGACTAGCGGGCCAAGAGACCCAGTACTTC. Drawing the rest from reference TRBV5-1 and TRBJ2-5, the complete variable domain is KAGVTQTPRYLIKTRGQQVTLSCSPISGHRSVSWYQQTPGQGLQFLFEYFSETQRNKGNFPGRFSGRQFSNSRSEMNVSTLELGDSALYLCASSLSGLAGQETQYFGPGTRLLVL.

This clonotype was seen many times. The rearrangement links TRBV10-3 to TRBJ2-3, with 12 positions matching TRBD2. CDR3 size: 15 residues. Germline-derived CDR1 and CDR2 are ENHRY and SYGVKD. Germline trimming cut 4 bases from V and 3 bases from J; bases unmatched to any gene: 2. The CDR3 DNA reads as TGTGCCATCAGTGCCGGGACTAGCGGGACAGATACGCAGTATTTT. Amino acid sequence: CAISAGTSGTDTQYF.

This clonotype was recorded many times. The rearrangement joins TRBV7-8 to TRBJ1-1; no clear D gene. The germline V gene encodes CDR1 SGHVS and CDR2 FQNEAQ. Trimming took off 1 base at V and 1 base at J, with 10 bases between the two ends. There are 15 residues in the CDR3. CDR3 loop: CASSLDGTSNTEAFF. The DNA of the CDR3 is TGTGCCAGCAGCTTAGACGGAACCTCGAACACTGAAGCTTTCTTT.

This clonotype has more than one count but fewer than ten. The chain recombines TRBV12-3 or TRBV12-4 with TRBJ1-1; D remains ambiguous. The V end lost 2 bases, the J end lost 3 bases, and 4 bases lay between the germline ends. This CDR3 region has 12 residues. CDR3 residues: CASSLIDTEAFF. CDR3 sequence (DNA): TGTGCCAGCAGTTTAATTGACACTGAAGCTTTCTTT.

This clonotype rates as medium-sized. This chain connects TRBV10-2 to TRBJ1-3; D unclear. From germline, CDR1 is WSHSY and CDR2 SAAADI. Trimming removed 8 bases at V and 8 bases at J, with 13 bases between. The CDR3 runs to 12 residues. The CDR3 nucleotides are TGCGCCAGCGGGTTTCTCCGGGACACCATATATTTT. Amino acids: CASGFLRDTIYF.

This clonotype was found a few times. The J gene is TRBJ2-7, the V gene TRBV10-2; TRBD2 aligns across 9 bases. This CDR3 region has 14 residues. Trimming took 6 bases from V and 5 from J; bases not matched to a gene: 8. Germline CDR1 is WSHSY and CDR2 is SAAADI. The CDR3 DNA is TGCGCCAGCAGCGGCGGGAGGGCCTTCCACGAGCAGTACTTC. It yields the protein CASSGGRAFHEQYF.

This clonotype was picked up a small number of times. The chain has TRBV5-4 and TRBJ2-7; a possible D gene is TRBD2 (6 bases). The V gene's germline CDR1 is SGHNT and CDR2 YYREEE (reference sequence). Trimming took off 3 bases at V and 0 bases at J, with 16 bases between the two ends. The CDR3 sequence is 16 residues long. CDR3 sequence: CASSYGTEAPSYEQYF. As DNA, the CDR3 is TGTGCCAGCAGCTACGGGACTGAAGCTCCCTCCTACGAGCAGTACTTC.

The chain joins TRBV3-1 to TRBJ2-2; 9 nucleotides match TRBD2. V shed 0 bases and J 5 bases; nucleotides not matched to a gene: 10. Germline CDR1 and CDR2: LGHDT and YNNKEL (reference sequence). This CDR3 is 18 amino acids long. CDR3 region: CASSQDGAGGPRTGELFF. In nucleotides, the CDR3 is TGTGCCAGCAGCCAAGACGGGGCGGGAGGGCCTCGAACCGGGGAGCTGTTTTTT.

As concerns this clonotype: A junction end diverges from the germline sequence, so it may reflect a read error. The chain couples TRBV7-6 to TRBJ2-7; the match to TRBD2 covers 9 bases. The CDR3 loop spans 15 amino acids. Germline CDR1 SGHVS, CDR2 FNYEAQ. The CDR3 DNA reads TGTGTCAGCAGCTTAAGGGCTAGCGGGGACTACGAGCAGTACTTC. It encodes CVSSLRASGDYEQYF.

The chain couples TRBV7-9 to TRBJ2-3; D remains ambiguous. Looked up from germline, CDR1 is SEHNR and CDR2 is FQNEAQ (reference sequence). V gave up 0 bases and J gave up 0 bases, with 10 bases separating them. There are 16 residues in the CDR3. In nucleotides, the CDR3 is TGTGCCAGCAGCTTAGCAGTCTTCGACAGCACAGATACGCAGTATTTT. Its protein product is CASSLAVFDSTDTQYF.

V gene TRBV7-2 combines with J gene TRBJ1-6, with a tentative D call TRBD1 (6 bases). The CDR3 has 15 residues. Trimming took 7 bases from V and 10 from J, leaving 20 bases between them. CDR1 is SGHTA and CDR2 is FQGNSA in the germline V gene. The CDR3 coding sequence is TGTGCCAGCACCTCCCAACCAGGGGCAGGGTCACCCCTCCACTTT. Its translation: CASTSQPGAGSPLHF.

This clonotype occurred many times. The chain is built from TRBV6-1 and TRBJ2-6; D is uncertain. The CDR3 sequence is 11 residues long. Per germline, CDR1 MNHNS and CDR2 SASEGT. Between the trimmed V and J ends, which lost 8 bases and 1 base, there was a span of 0 bases. CDR3 loop: CASSGANVLTF. In DNA, the CDR3 is TGTGCCAGCTCTGGGGCCAACGTCCTGACTTTC.

This clonotype occurred many times. The V gene is TRBV28, the J gene TRBJ1-1, with TRBD1 identical over 9 bases. Germline values: CDR1 MDHEN, CDR2 SYDVKM. After removal of 7 bases from V and 5 bases from J, the junction contained 8 bases not matched to a gene. The CDR3 consists of 14 residues. CDR3 region: CASNTGTGRTEAFF. CDR3 sequence (DNA): TGTGCCAGCAATACCGGGACAGGGCGGACTGAAGCTTTCTTT.

This clonotype was picked up many times. The gene calls are TRBV7-9 and TRBJ2-3; D could derive from TRBD1 or TRBD2 (5 bases each). Germline values: CDR1 SEHNR, CDR2 FQNEAQ (reference sequence). The CDR3 runs to 16 residues. The ends were cut back, 1 base at V and 6 bases at J, with 17 bases in the middle. In DNA form, the CDR3 reads TGTGCCAGCAGCTTAGGACGGGGCCCTGCAGAGGATACGCAGTATTTT. Amino acids: CASSLGRGPAEDTQYF.

This clonotype was recorded many times. The V call is TRBV7-8, the J call TRBJ2-6; D gene uncertain. The germline V gene encodes CDR1 SGHVS and CDR2 FQNEAQ. The CDR3 contains 14 residues. Trimming took 0 bases from V and 4 from J, leaving 4 bases between them. CDR3 sequence reads: CASSLARGANVLTF. CDR3 DNA sequence: TGTGCCAGCAGCTTAGCACGGGGGGCCAACGTCCTGACTTTC.

Concerning this clonotype: This may arise from a read error, as a much more abundant clone is one base away. V usage is TRBV7-2 and J usage is TRBJ2-1; TRBD2 might be the D (5 bases). The CDR3 consists of 15 residues. The V and J ends lost 1 base and 0 bases respectively, with 7 bases between them. Germline loops: CDR1 SGHTA, CDR2 FQGNSA. As DNA, the CDR3 is TGTGCCAGCAGCTTAGTGGGGAGCTCCTACAATGAGCAGTTCTTC. This encodes CASSLVGSSYNEQFF.

This clonotype was detected ten times or more. V and J are TRBV7-2 and TRBJ1-1; D is uncertain. Trimming took off 5 bases at V and 6 bases at J, with 13 bases between the two ends. CDR1 SGHTA and CDR2 FQGNSA come from the germline V gene. This CDR3 is built from 13 residues. The CDR3 loop reads CASSPASMAEAFF. The CDR3 DNA sequence: TGTGCCAGCAGCCCCGCCTCTATGGCTGAAGCTTTCTTT.

This clonotype showed up many times. The chain employs TRBV19 and TRBJ1-2; D is unresolved. This CDR3 comprises 16 residues. V lost 3 bases to trimming and J lost 2 bases, with 16 bases between them. Germline assignment: CDR1 LNHDA and CDR2 SQIVND (reference sequence). The CDR3 loop is CASSIRDPTVNYGYTF. Here the CDR3 DNA reads TGTGCCAGTAGTATCAGAGACCCGACGGTCAACTATGGCTACACCTTC.